The TCR beta chain described here comes from a study of technical replicates of blood from a few donors. The CDR3 is made up of 13 amino acids. Trimming removed 6 bases from V and 2 bases from J, with 10 bases in between. CDR1 MDHEN and CDR2 SYDVKM come from the germline V gene. This table comes from immunoSEQ multiplex PCR, and its TCRdb copy is limited to in-frame clones, with some not included. Among tens of thousands of clones listed, around 92% were seen once. This sequence originates from a human donor in good health. The chain recombines TRBV28 with TRBJ1-2, with D possibly being TRBD1 (6 bases). Sequencing was done on a sample of T cells isolated from PBMCs. Here the CDR3 reads CASRETGNYGYTF. The CDR3 DNA reads TGTGCCAGCAGGGAGACAGGAAACTATGGCTACACCTTC.